This T cell receptor (beta chain) was obtained from a study of blood T cell repertoires in COVID-19. Overall study context: The origin of the acute and convalescent COVID-19 samples was the United States, Italy and Spain. T cells, B-cell-depleted T cells, or PBMCs supplied cDNA or gDNA.

CDR1 is SEHNR and CDR2 is FQNEAQ in the germline V gene (reference sequence). The CDR3 has 15 amino acids. V was pared by 5 bases and J by 2 bases, with 7 bases of the junction left unmatched. Authors' methods: Amplification from reference gene primers served as the basis for estimated nucleated cell counts. Assay used: immunoSEQ multiplex PCR; TCRdb lists only in-frame clones, some missing. That table furnishes V, J and clone size, whereas the DNA furnished D and trimming. The sample records fewer than 150,000 clones, roughly 79% being singletons. Sequencing used peripheral blood. This receptor was obtained from an elderly man with acute or convalescent COVID-19. This chain connects TRBV7-9 to TRBJ2-3; 7 bases align to TRBD2. The CDR3 DNA follows: TGTGCCAGCAGCCTTTTAAGCGGGGACACAGATACGCAGTATTTT. It is translated as CASSLLSGDTDTQYF.